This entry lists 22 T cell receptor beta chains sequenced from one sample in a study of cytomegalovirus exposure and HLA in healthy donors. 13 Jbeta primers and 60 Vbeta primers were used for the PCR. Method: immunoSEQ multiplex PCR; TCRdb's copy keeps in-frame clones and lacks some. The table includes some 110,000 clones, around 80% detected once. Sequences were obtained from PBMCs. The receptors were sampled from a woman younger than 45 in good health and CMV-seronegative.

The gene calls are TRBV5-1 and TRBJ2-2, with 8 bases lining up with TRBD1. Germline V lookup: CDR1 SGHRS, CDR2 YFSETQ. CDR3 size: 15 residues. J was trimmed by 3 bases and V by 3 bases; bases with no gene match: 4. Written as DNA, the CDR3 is TGCGCCAGCAGCTCGGACAGGGTCGACACCGGGGAGCTGTTTTTT. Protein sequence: CASSSDRVDTGELFF. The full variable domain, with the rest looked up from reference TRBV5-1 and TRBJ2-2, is KAGVTQTPRYLIKTRGQQVTLSCSPISGHRSVSWYQQTPGQGLQFLFEYFSETQRNKGNFPGRFSGRQFSNSRSEMNVSTLELGDSALYLCASSSDRVDTGELFFGEGSRLTVL.

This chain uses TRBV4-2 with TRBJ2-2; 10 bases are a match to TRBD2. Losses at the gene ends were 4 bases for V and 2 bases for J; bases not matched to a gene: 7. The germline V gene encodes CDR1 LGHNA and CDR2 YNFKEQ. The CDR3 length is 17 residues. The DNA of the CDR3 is TGTGCCAGCAGCCCAACCGAGCGGGGGGGCAACACCGGGGAGCTGTTTTTT. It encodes CASSPTERGGNTGELFF.

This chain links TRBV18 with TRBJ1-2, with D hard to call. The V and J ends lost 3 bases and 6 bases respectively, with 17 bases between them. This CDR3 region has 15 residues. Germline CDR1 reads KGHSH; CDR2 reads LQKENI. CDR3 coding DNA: TGTGCCAGCTCACCCCCCCGGACTGATCCCGATGGCTACACCTTC. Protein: CASSPPRTDPDGYTF.

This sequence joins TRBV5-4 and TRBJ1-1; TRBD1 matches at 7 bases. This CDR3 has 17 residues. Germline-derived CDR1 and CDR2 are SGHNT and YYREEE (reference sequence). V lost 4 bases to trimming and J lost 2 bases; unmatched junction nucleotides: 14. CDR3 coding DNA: TGTGCCAGCAGCCCACCCGCCTCACAGGGGAGAAACACTGAAGCTTTCTTT. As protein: CASSPPASQGRNTEAFF.

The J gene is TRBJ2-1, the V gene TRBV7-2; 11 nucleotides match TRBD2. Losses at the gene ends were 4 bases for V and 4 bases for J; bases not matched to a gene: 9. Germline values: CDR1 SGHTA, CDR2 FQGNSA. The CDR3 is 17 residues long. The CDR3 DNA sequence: TGTGCCAGCAGCTCTCCCTCCGGGACTAGCGGATACAATGAGCAGTTCTTC. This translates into CASSSPSGTSGYNEQFF.

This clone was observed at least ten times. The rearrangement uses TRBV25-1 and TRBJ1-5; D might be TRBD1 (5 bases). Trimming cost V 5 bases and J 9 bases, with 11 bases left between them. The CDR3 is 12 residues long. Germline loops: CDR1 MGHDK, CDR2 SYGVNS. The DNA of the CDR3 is TGTGCCAGCAGTCAGGGTCGTCGGCCCCAGCATTTT. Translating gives CASSQGRRPQHF.

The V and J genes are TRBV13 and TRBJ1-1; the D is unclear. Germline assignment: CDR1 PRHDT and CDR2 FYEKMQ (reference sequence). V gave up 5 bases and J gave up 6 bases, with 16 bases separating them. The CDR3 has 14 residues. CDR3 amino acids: CASSAPPLEAEAFF. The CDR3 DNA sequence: TGTGCCAGCAGCGCCCCCCCCTTGGAGGCTGAAGCTTTCTTT. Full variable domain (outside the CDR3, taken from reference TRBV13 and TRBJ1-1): AAGVIQSPRHLIKEKRETATLKCYPIPRHDTVYWYQQGPGQDPQFLISFYEKMQSDKGSIPDRFSAQQFSDYHSELNMSSLELGDSALYFCASSAPPLEAEAFFGQGTRLTVV.

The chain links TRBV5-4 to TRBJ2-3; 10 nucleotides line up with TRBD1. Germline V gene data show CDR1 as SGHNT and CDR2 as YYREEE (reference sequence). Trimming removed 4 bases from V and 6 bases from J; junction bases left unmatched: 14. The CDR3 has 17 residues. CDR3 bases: TGTGCCAGCAGCCCCGACAGGGGGCAATTCATTAGGGATACGCAGTATTTT. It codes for CASSPDRGQFIRDTQYF. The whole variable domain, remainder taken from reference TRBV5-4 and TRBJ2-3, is ETGVTQSPTHLIKTRGQQVTLRCSSQSGHNTVSWYQQALGQGPQFIFQYYREEENGRGNFPPRFSGLQFPNYSSELNVNALELDDSALYLCASSPDRGQFIRDTQYFGPGTRLTVL.

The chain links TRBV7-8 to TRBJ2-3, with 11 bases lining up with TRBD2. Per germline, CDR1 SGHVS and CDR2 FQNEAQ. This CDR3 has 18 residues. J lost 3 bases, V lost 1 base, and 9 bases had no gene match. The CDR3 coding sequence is TGTGCCAGCAGCTTAGAAATGGTAGCGGGAGGGCCGACAGATACGCAGTATTTT. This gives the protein CASSLEMVAGGPTDTQYF.

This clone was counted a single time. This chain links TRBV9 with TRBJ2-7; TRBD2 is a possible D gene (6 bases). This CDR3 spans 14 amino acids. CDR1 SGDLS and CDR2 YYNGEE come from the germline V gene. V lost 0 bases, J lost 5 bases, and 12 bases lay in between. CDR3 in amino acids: CASSVGGGSDEQYF. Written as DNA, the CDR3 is TGTGCCAGCAGCGTAGGTGGGGGGAGCGACGAGCAGTACTTC.

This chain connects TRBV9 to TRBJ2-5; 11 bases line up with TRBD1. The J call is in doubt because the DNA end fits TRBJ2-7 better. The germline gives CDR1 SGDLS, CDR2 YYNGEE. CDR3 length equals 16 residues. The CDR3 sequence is CASSATIGTGGYEQYF. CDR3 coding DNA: TGTGCCAGCAGCGCCACCATCGGGACAGGGGGCTACGAGCAGTACTTC.

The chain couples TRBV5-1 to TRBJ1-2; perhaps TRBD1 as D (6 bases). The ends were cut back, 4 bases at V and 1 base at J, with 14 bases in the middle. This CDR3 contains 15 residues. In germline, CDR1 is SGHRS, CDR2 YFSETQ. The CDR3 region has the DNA TGCGCCAGCAGCCCGGCAGGGGCGCGTAACTATGGCTACACCTTC. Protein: CASSPAGARNYGYTF.

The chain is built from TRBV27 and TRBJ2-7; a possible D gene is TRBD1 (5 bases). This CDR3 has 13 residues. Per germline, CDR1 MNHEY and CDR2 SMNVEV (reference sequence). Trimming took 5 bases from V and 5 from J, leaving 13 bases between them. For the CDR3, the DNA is TGTGCCAGCAGTCCTACAGGTTTCCACGAGCAGTACTTC. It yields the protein CASSPTGFHEQYF.

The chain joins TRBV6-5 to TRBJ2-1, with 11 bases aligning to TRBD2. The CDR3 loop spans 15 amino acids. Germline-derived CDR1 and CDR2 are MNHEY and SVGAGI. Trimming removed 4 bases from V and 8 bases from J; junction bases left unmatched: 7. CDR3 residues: CASSSNSGGAYEQFF. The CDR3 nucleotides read TGTGCCAGCAGTTCCAATAGCGGGGGGGCCTATGAGCAGTTCTTC.

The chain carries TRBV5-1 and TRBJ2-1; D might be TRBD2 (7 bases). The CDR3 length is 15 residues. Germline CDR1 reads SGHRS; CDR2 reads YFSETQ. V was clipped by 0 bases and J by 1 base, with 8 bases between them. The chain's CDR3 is CASSLEGGSYNEQFF. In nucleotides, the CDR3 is TGCGCCAGCAGCTTGGAGGGGGGGTCCTACAATGAGCAGTTCTTC.

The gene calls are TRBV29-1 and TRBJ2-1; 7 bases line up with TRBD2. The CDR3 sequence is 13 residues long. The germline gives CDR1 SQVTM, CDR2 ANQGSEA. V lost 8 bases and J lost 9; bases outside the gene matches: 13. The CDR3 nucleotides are TGCAGCCTGACGGGACTACCGGGCGTTGAGCAGTTCTTC. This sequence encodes CSLTGLPGVEQFF.

The CDR3 DNA sequence: TGTGCCAGCTCACCACCTTTGGGACAGGGGAGAGCTTTCTTT. It specifies CASSPPLGQGRAFF. The gene calls are TRBV18 and TRBJ1-1; 10 bases align to TRBD1. The germline V gene encodes CDR1 KGHSH and CDR2 LQKENI. With V trimmed by 0 bases and J by 10 bases, 5 bases remained unmatched. This CDR3 has 14 residues.

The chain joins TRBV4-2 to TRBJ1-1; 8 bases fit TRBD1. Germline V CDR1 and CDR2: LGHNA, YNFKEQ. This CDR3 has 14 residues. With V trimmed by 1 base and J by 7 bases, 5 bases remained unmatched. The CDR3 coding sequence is TGTGCCAGCAGCCAAGTCGACAGGGGAGGTGAAGCTTTCTTT. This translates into CASSQVDRGGEAFF.

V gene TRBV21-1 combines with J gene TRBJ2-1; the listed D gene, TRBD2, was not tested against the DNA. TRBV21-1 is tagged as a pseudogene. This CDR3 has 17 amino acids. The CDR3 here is CASSNPRRAGSYNEQFF. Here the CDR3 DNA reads TGTGCCAGCAGCAACCCCAGGAGGGCGGGCAGCTACAATGAGCAGTTCTTC.

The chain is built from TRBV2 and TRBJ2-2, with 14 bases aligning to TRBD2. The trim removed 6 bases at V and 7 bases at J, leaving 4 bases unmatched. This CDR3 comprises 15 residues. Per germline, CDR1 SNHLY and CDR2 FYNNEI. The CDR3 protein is CASRGLAGVGGELFF. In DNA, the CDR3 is TGTGCCAGCAGGGGACTAGCGGGAGTCGGCGGGGAGCTGTTTTTT.

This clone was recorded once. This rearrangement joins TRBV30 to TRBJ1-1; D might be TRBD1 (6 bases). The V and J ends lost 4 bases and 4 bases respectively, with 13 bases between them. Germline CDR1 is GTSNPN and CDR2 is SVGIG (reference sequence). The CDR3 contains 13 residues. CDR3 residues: CAWTKQGFTEAFF. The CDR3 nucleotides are TGTGCCTGGACAAAACAGGGATTCACTGAAGCTTTCTTT.

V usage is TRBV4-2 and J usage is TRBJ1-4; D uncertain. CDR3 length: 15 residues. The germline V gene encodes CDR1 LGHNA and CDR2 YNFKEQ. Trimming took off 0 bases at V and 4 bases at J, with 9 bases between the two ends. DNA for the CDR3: TGTGCCAGCAGCCAAGATCTACAGTTTAATGAAAAACTGTTTTTT. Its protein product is CASSQDLQFNEKLFF.